The source of this T cell receptor (beta chain) is a study of PD-1 blockade in mismatch repair-deficient tumors. Study-wide background: All were previously treated, progressing patients with 12 mismatch repair-deficient cancer types.

This clone appeared once. Repertoires were generated with immunoSEQ multiplex PCR, while TCRdb's copy carries only in-frame clones and drops some. The sample carries some 120,000 clones, around 87% recorded once. CDR3 size: 15 residues. V lost 5 bases and J lost 8; bases outside the gene matches: 8. The germline gives CDR1 SGHNT, CDR2 YENEEA. The TCR comes from an adult with mismatch repair-deficient cancer. This specimen was peripheral blood, taken 44 weeks after starting pembrolizumab. V usage is TRBV11-3 and J usage is TRBJ2-1; TRBD2 aligns across 11 bases. This CDR3 reads CASSVTSGSLYEQFF. The DNA of the CDR3 is TGTGCCAGCAGCGTCACTAGCGGGAGTCTATATGAGCAGTTCTTC.